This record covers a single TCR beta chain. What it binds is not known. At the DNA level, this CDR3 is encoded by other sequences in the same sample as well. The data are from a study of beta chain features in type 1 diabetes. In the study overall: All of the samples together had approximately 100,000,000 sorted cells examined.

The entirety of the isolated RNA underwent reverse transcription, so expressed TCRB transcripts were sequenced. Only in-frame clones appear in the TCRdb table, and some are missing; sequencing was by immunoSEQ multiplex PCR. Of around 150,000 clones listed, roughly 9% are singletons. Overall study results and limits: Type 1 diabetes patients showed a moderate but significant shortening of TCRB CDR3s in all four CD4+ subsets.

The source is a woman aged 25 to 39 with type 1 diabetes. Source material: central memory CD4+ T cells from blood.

This chain's CDR3 is CASSLDSGSYNEQFF. The CDR3 DNA reads as TGTGCCAGCAGCTTAGACAGTGGCTCCTACAATGAGCAGTTCTTC. The chain links TRBV7-3 to TRBJ2-1, with D maybe TRBD1 (5 bases). There are 15 residues in the CDR3. V shed 2 bases and J shed 0 bases, with 8 bases lying between them. Germline CDR1 is SGHTA and CDR2 is FQGTGA.